Listed below are T cell receptor beta chains from one sample, sequenced in a study of blood T cell repertoires in COVID-19. The protocol was immunoSEQ multiplex PCR, while the TCRdb copy is restricted to in-frame clones and leaves out a portion. The data show 150,000 to 200,000 clones, with 74% seen just once and 3% held by the top ten. The sequenced sample consisted of peripheral blood. The source of these receptors is a woman at least 80 years old with acute or convalescent COVID-19. CDR3s include the opening cysteine and the closing phenylalanine or tryptophan. A D gene is named only where the DNA matches it firmly. Rows give clone size only sometimes, using once, few, many, or a class for an expanded clone.

J gene: TRBJ2-3
V gene: TRBV28
clone size: once
D gene: TRBD2
CDR3 protein: CASSSLEAGTTDTQYF
CDR3 DNA: TGTGCCAGCAGTTCTCTTGAAGCGGGGACCACAGATACGCAGTATTTT

J gene: TRBJ2-7
V gene: TRBV7-9
clone size: -
D gene: -
CDR3 protein: CASSPRTELNEQYF
CDR3 DNA: TGTGCCAGCAGCCCCCGGACAGAGCTAAACGAGCAGTACTTC

J gene: TRBJ1-4
V gene: TRBV27
clone size: -
D gene: TRBD1
CDR3 protein: CASSPGQGPSNVEKLFF
CDR3 DNA: TGTGCCAGCAGTCCGGGACAGGGCCCGTCTAATGTTGAAAAACTGTTTTTT

J gene: TRBJ2-7
V gene: TRBV19
clone size: -
D gene: TRBD1
CDR3 protein: CASRRSGQGAGEQYF
CDR3 DNA: TGTGCCAGTAGACGGTCAGGACAGGGGGCGGGGGAGCAGTACTTC

J gene: TRBJ2-5
V gene: TRBV28
clone size: -
D gene: TRBD2
CDR3 protein: CASSPPGLAGGPVQYF
CDR3 DNA: TGTGCCAGCAGTCCCCCGGGACTAGCGGGAGGGCCGGTCCAGTACTTC

J gene: TRBJ2-7
V gene: TRBV6-2/TRBV6-3
clone size: -
D gene: TRBD2
CDR3 protein: CASSYPRTSYEQYF
CDR3 DNA: TGTGCCAGCAGTTACCCCCGGACTAGCTACGAGCAGTACTTC

J gene: TRBJ2-1
V gene: TRBV7-2
clone size: -
D gene: TRBD2
CDR3 protein: CASSLVWGGFNEQFF
CDR3 DNA: TGTGCCAGCAGCTTAGTCTGGGGGGGATTCAATGAGCAGTTCTTC

J gene: TRBJ2-1
V gene: TRBV19
clone size: -
D gene: -
CDR3 protein: CASSIGRLFQYNEQFF
CDR3 DNA: TGTGCCAGTAGTATAGGACGACTCTTTCAGTACAATGAGCAGTTCTTC

J gene: TRBJ1-1
V gene: TRBV10-3
clone size: -
D gene: TRBD1
CDR3 protein: CAIRDRDDTEAFF
CDR3 DNA: TGTGCCATCAGGGACAGGGATGACACTGAAGCTTTCTTT

J gene: TRBJ2-3
V gene: TRBV19
clone size: -
D gene: TRBD2
CDR3 protein: CASTRRAGTSGRALFNTDTQYF
CDR3 DNA: TGTGCCAGTACCAGACGGGCCGGGACTAGCGGGAGGGCTCTGTTCAACACAGATACGCAGTATTTT

J gene: TRBJ2-1
V gene: TRBV10-3
clone size: few
D gene: TRBD2
CDR3 protein: CAIRTSGSDEQFF
CDR3 DNA: TGTGCCATCAGGACTAGCGGGAGTGATGAGCAGTTCTTC

J gene: TRBJ2-7
V gene: TRBV27
clone size: -
D gene: TRBD1
CDR3 protein: CASRHRGRYEQYF
CDR3 DNA: TGTGCCAGCAGACACAGGGGCCGCTACGAGCAGTACTTC

J gene: TRBJ2-2
V gene: TRBV7-3
clone size: -
D gene: TRBD1
CDR3 protein: CASSSDRTGLTGELFF
CDR3 DNA: TGTGCCAGCAGTTCGGATCGGACAGGGCTCACCGGGGAGCTGTTTTTT

J gene: TRBJ2-2
V gene: TRBV6-5
clone size: -
D gene: TRBD2
CDR3 protein: CASTLAVANTGELFF
CDR3 DNA: TGTGCCAGCACCCTAGCGGTCGCGAACACCGGGGAGCTGTTTTTT

J gene: TRBJ2-7
V gene: TRBV7-2
clone size: few
D gene: TRBD1
CDR3 protein: CASRPDRGMYEQYF
CDR3 DNA: TGTGCCAGCAGACCCGACAGGGGGATGTACGAGCAGTACTTC

J gene: TRBJ1-2
V gene: TRBV27
clone size: -
D gene: -
CDR3 protein: CASSSYSNYGYTF
CDR3 DNA: TGTGCCAGCAGTTCCTACAGTAACTATGGCTACACCTTC

J gene: TRBJ2-7
V gene: TRBV28
clone size: -
D gene: -
CDR3 protein: CASSLFTYEQYF
CDR3 DNA: TGTGCCAGCAGTTTATTTACCTACGAGCAGTACTTC

J gene: TRBJ2-7
V gene: TRBV2
clone size: once
D gene: -
CDR3 protein: CASSEALQGYEQYF
CDR3 DNA: TGTGCCAGCAGTGAAGCGCTTCAGGGCTACGAGCAGTACTTC

J gene: TRBJ2-3
V gene: TRBV3-1/TRBV3-2
clone size: -
D gene: -
CDR3 protein: CASSQGGLRGSTDTQYF
CDR3 DNA: TGTGCCAGCAGCCAAGGAGGTTTGCGGGGAAGCACAGATACGCAGTATTTT

J gene: TRBJ1-3
V gene: TRBV2
clone size: -
D gene: TRBD1
CDR3 protein: CASSAGTGVNTIYF
CDR3 DNA: TGTGCCAGCAGTGCCGGGACAGGGGTAAACACCATATATTTT

J gene: TRBJ2-5
V gene: TRBV6-6
clone size: few
D gene: -
CDR3 protein: CASSAGTEKETQYF
CDR3 DNA: TGTGCCAGCAGTGCCGGGACTGAAAAAGAGACCCAGTACTTC

J gene: TRBJ2-7
V gene: TRBV18
clone size: -
D gene: TRBD1
CDR3 protein: CASSPTGGPGYEQYF
CDR3 DNA: TGTGCCAGCTCACCGACAGGGGGCCCTGGGTACGAGCAGTACTTC

J gene: TRBJ1-2
V gene: TRBV7-2
clone size: -
D gene: -
CDR3 protein: CASSLAMGAEDTF
CDR3 DNA: TGTGCCAGCAGCTTAGCGATGGGGGCGGAGGACACCTTC

J gene: TRBJ2-3
V gene: TRBV21-1
clone size: few
D gene: -
CDR3 protein: CARVPSGRASTDTQYF
CDR3 DNA: TGTGCCAGGGTCCCTAGCGGGAGGGCCTCTACAGATACGCAGTATTTT

J gene: TRBJ1-2
V gene: TRBV18
clone size: -
D gene: -
CDR3 protein: CASSPSDGQGELYGYTF
CDR3 DNA: TGTGCCAGCTCACCCTCAGACGGACAAGGCGAGCTCTATGGCTACACCTTC

J gene: TRBJ2-5
V gene: TRBV7-9
clone size: -
D gene: -
CDR3 protein: CASSFGETQYF
CDR3 DNA: TGTGCCAGCAGCTTCGGAGAGACCCAGTACTTC

J gene: TRBJ2-1
V gene: TRBV6-5
clone size: -
D gene: -
CDR3 protein: CASSYRQLHNEQFF
CDR3 DNA: TGTGCCAGCAGTTATAGACAGTTGCACAATGAGCAGTTCTTC

J gene: TRBJ1-1
V gene: TRBV27
clone size: -
D gene: -
CDR3 protein: CASRSGWRDTEAFF
CDR3 DNA: TGTGCCAGCAGATCCGGGTGGCGGGACACTGAAGCTTTCTTT

J gene: TRBJ2-1
V gene: TRBV4-1
clone size: -
D gene: TRBD2
CDR3 protein: CASSSTPRGRLVNEQFF
CDR3 DNA: TGCGCCAGCAGCTCTACTCCCCGCGGGAGGTTGGTCAATGAGCAGTTCTTC

J gene: TRBJ2-3
V gene: TRBV3-1/TRBV3-2
clone size: -
D gene: -
CDR3 protein: CASSQVASVDTQYF
CDR3 DNA: TGTGCCAGCAGCCAAGTGGCTAGTGTAGATACGCAGTATTTT

J gene: TRBJ2-1
V gene: TRBV7-8
clone size: -
D gene: -
CDR3 protein: CASSPRVNEQFF
CDR3 DNA: TGTGCCAGCAGCCCCAGGGTGAATGAGCAGTTCTTC

J gene: TRBJ1-5
V gene: TRBV27
clone size: -
D gene: -
CDR3 protein: CASSLLTGGNQPQHF
CDR3 DNA: TGTGCCAGCAGTTTACTCACGGGTGGGAATCAGCCCCAGCATTTT

J gene: TRBJ1-2
V gene: TRBV4-1
clone size: -
D gene: TRBD1
CDR3 protein: CASSQGTGASFNYGYTF
CDR3 DNA: TGCGCCAGCAGCCAAGGGACAGGCGCTTCCTTTAACTATGGCTACACCTTC

J gene: TRBJ1-4
V gene: TRBV14
clone size: -
D gene: -
CDR3 protein: CASSQAGYGFEKLFF
CDR3 DNA: TGTGCCAGCAGTCAGGCAGGGTACGGATTCGAAAAACTGTTTTTT